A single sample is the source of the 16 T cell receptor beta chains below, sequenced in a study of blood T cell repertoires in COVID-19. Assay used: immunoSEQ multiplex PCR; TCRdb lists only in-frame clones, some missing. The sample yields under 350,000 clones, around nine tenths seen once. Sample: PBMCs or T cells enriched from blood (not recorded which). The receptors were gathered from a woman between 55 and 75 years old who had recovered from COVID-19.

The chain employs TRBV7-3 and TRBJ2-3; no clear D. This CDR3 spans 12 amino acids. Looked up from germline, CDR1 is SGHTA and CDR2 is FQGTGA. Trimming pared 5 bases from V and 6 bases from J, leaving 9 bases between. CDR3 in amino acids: CASSPNSDTQYF. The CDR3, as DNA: TGTGCCAGCAGCCCGAACTCGGATACGCAGTATTTT.

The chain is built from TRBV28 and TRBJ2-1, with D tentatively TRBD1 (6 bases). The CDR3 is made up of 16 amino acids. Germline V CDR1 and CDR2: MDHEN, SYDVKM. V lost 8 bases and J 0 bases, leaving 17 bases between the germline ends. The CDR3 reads CASLGGQGSSYNEQFF. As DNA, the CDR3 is TGTGCCAGCCTAGGCGGGCAGGGGAGCTCCTACAATGAGCAGTTCTTC.

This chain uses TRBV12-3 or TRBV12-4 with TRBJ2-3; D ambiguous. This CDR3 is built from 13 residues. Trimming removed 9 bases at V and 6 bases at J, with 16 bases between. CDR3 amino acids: CASKTLVIDTQYF. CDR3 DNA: TGTGCCAGTAAAACCCTAGTGATTGATACGCAGTATTTT.

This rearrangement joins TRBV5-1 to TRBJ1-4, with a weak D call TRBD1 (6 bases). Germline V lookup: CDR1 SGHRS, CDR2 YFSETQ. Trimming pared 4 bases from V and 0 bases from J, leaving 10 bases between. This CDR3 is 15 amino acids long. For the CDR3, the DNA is TGCGCCAGCAGCCGAACAGGGACAACTAATGAAAAACTGTTTTTT. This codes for CASSRTGTTNEKLFF.

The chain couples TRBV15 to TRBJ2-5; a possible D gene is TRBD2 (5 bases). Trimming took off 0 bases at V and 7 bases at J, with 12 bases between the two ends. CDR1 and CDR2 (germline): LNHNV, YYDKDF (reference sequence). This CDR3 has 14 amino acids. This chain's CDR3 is CATSRDKGAGTQYF. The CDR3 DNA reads TGTGCCACCAGCAGAGATAAGGGCGCGGGGACCCAGTACTTC.

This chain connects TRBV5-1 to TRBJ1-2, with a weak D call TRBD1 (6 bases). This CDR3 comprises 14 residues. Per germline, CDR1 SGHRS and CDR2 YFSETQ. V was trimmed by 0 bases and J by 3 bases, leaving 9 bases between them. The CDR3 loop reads CASSLDSGDYGYTF. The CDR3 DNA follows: TGCGCCAGCAGCTTGGATTCAGGGGACTATGGCTACACCTTC.

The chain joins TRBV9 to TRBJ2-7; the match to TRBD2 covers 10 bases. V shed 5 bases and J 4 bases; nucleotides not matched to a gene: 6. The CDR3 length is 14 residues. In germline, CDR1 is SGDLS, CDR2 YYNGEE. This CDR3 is CASSTSGDRYEQYF. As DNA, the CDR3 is TGTGCCAGCAGTACTAGCGGGGACAGATACGAGCAGTACTTC.

CDR3 region: CASRDRPYTGELFF. The CDR3 DNA follows: TGTGCCAGTAGGGACAGGCCTTACACCGGGGAGCTGTTTTTT. The gene calls are TRBV19 and TRBJ2-2; the match to TRBD1 covers 7 bases. V gave up 6 bases and J gave up 3 bases; unmatched junction bases: 4. The length of the CDR3 is 14 residues. From germline, CDR1 is LNHDA and CDR2 SQIVND (reference sequence).

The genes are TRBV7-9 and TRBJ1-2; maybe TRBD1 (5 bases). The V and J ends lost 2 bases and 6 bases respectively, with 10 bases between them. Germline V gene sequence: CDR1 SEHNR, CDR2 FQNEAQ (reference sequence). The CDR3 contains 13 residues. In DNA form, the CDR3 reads TGTGCCAGCAGCTTACAGGGAGGGGATGGCTACACCTTC. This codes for CASSLQGGDGYTF.

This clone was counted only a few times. The CDR3: CASRRAPQGTPYEQYF. The DNA for the CDR3 is TGTGCCAGCAGGCGAGCGCCACAGGGGACCCCCTACGAGCAGTACTTC. The chain has TRBV27 and TRBJ2-7; 7 positions agree with TRBD1. V gave up 6 bases and J gave up 2 bases; unmatched junction bases: 13. CDR3 length equals 16 residues. The germline CDR1 and CDR2 sequences are MNHEY and SMNVEV (reference sequence).

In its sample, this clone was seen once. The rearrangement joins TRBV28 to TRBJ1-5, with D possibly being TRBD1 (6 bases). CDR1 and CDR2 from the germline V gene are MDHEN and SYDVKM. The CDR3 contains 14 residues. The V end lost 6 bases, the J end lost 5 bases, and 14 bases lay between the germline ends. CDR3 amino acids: CASSPPYRDQPQHF. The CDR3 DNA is TGTGCCAGCAGCCCGCCCTACAGGGATCAGCCCCAGCATTTT.

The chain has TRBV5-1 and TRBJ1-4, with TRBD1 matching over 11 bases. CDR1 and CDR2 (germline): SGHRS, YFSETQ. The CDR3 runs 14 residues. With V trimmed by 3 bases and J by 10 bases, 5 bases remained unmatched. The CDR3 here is CASSSGTGGRKLFF. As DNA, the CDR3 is TGCGCCAGCAGCTCTGGGACAGGGGGTCGAAAACTGTTTTTT.

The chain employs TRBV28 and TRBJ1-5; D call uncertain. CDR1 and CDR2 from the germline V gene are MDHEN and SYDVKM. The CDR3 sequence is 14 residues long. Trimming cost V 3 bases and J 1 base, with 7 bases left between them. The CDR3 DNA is TGTGCCAGCAGTTTGGCGGAAAGCAATCAGCCCCAGCATTTT. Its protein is CASSLAESNQPQHF.

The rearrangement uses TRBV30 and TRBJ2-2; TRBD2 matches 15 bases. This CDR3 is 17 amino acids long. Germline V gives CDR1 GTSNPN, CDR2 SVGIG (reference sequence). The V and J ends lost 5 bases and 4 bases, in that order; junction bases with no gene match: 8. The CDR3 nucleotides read TGTGCCTGGGACGGACTAGCGGGAGGGATCAGCACCGGGGAGCTGTTTTTT. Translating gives CAWDGLAGGISTGELFF.

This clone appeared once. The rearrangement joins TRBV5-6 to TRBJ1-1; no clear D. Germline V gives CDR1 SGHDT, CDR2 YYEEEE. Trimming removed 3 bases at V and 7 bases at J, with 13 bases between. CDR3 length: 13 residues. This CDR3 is CASSSGREGEAFF. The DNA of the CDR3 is TGTGCCAGCAGCTCGGGGAGGGAAGGTGAAGCTTTCTTT.

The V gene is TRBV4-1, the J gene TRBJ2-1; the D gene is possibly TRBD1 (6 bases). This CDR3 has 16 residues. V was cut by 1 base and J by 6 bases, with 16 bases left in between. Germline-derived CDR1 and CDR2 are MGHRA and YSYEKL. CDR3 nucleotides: TGCGCCAGCAGCCAAGCGGACAGCTACAGAATCAATGAGCAGTTCTTC. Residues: CASSQADSYRINEQFF.